This is a list of T cell receptor beta chains from one sample in a study of PD-1 blockade in classical Hodgkin lymphoma. Data came from immunoSEQ multiplex PCR; TCRdb stores just in-frame clones and leaves some out. The sample includes roughly 60,000 clones, about 90% seen only once; the top ten take about a tenth. The sample here was peripheral blood mononuclear cells (PBMCs), taken before the fourth cycle of nivolumab. Receptors were obtained from a human donor with classical Hodgkin lymphoma. Each CDR3 is given with its conserved first and last residue. Size tells how often a clone was seen (once, few, many) or the class of an expanded clone, and some rows leave it out.

>TRBV5-8|TRBJ2-3|-
CASSLGPRPRDTQYF
>TRBV12-5|TRBJ2-1|-
CASALTGEQFF
>TRBV7-9|TRBJ1-1|-
CASSSNSGQAPGAFF
>TRBV2|TRBJ2-3|-
CAFLRTDTQYF
>TRBV27|TRBJ1-1|once
CASSLSWGVNTEAFF
>TRBV9|TRBJ1-2|-
CASYYSGRYTF
>TRBV5-1|TRBJ2-2|once
CASSKDRPGELFF
>TRBV6-5|TRBJ2-1|-
CASSARAAEQFF
>TRBV5-1|TRBJ2-7|-
CASSLTLGISEQYF
>TRBV2|TRBJ2-1|-
CASSEVPGPPGEQFF
>TRBV7-2|TRBJ2-5|-
CASSLGGSTETQYF
>TRBV25-1|TRBJ2-5|few
CASSEGDPQYF
>TRBV7-9|TRBJ1-3|-
CASTPRGGLDTIYF
>TRBV6-5|TRBJ1-4|-
CASRQSGEKLFF
>TRBV5-1|TRBJ2-2|-
CASSESSGGAPGELFF
>TRBV25-1|TRBJ1-5|-
CASSGTPRGRGQPQHF
>TRBV7-7|TRBJ2-5|-
CASSIGTAEETQYF
>TRBV5-4|TRBJ2-2|-
CASSLFGGPGELFF
>TRBV19|TRBJ2-2|-
CASSFTHQLQVGELFF
>TRBV7-9|TRBJ1-3|-
CASSLGSLGIGNTIYF
>TRBV30|TRBJ2-1|-
CAWDRTGSEQFF
>TRBV30|TRBJ1-6|-
CAWSEGALDSPLHF
>TRBV6-1|TRBJ1-6|few
CASSESGITDNSPLHF
>TRBV27|TRBJ1-2|-
CASSPSSGVLGGYTF
>TRBV28|TRBJ1-4|once
CASQHRGEKLFF
>TRBV19|TRBJ1-1|-
CASKVGASRSSTEAFF
>TRBV11-3|TRBJ2-3|-
CASSSGGRDYTDTQYF
>TRBV27|TRBJ2-7|-
CASRIQGIGNEQYF
>TRBV14|TRBJ2-7|-
CASSQEADLNDEQYF